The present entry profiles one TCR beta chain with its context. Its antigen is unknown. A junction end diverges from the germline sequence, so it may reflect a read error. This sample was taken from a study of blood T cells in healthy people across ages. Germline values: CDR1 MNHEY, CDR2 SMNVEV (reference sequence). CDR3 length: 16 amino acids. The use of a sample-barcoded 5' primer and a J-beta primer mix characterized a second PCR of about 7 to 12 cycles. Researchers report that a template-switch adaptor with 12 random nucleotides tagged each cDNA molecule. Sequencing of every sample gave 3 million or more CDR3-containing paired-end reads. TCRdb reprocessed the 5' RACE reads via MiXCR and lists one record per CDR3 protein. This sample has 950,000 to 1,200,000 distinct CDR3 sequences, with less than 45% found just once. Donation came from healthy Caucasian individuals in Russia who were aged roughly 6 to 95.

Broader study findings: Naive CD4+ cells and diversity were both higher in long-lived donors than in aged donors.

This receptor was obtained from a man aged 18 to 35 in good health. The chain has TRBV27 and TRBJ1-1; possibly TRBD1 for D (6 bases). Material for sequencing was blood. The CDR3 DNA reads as TGTGCCAGCAGTTTAAATACAGGGCGCATGAACACTGAAGCTTTATTT. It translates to CASSLNTGRMNTEALF.